This record looks at one T cell receptor beta chain sequence and its context. Its antigen remains unidentified. This record belongs to a study of cytomegalovirus exposure and HLA in healthy donors. Study-level findings and limits: There were a few CMV-associated chains whose specificity for CMV antigens was confirmed in vitro. According to the study, around 180 TCR beta chains were cytomegalovirus-associated.

The donors were in the approximately 130-subject validation cohort, distinct from the approximately 670-subject first cohort. The V segment lost 3 bases and the J segment 3 bases; nucleotides outside the gene matches: 7. CDR1 and CDR2 (germline): SGDLS, YYNGEE. The CDR3 loop spans 15 amino acids. Assay: immunoSEQ multiplex PCR; the TCRdb copy retains only in-frame clones and omits some. The data hold 150,000 to 200,000 clones, with 85% observed a single time. The rearrangement uses TRBV9 and TRBJ1-2; 8 bases are a match to TRBD1. The sequence was collected from a man in his late teens or twenties in good health and CMV-seropositive. Input material: PBMCs. Written as DNA, the CDR3 is TGTGCCAGCAGCGCCCCCGGGACAGGATACTATGGCTACACCTTC. Amino acids: CASSAPGTGYYGYTF.